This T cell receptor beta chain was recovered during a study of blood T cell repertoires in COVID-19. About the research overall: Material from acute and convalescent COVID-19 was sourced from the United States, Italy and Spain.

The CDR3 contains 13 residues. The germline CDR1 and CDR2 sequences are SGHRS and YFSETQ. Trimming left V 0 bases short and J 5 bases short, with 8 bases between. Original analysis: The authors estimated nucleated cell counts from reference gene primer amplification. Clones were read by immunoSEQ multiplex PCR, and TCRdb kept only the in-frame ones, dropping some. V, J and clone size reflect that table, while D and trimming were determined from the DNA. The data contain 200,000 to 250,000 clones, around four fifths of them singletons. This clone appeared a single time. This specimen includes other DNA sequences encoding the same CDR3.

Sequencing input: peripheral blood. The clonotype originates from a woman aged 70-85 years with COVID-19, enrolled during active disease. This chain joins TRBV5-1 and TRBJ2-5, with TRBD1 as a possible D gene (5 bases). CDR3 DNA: TGCGCCAGCAGCTTGGCTTCAGGGGAGACCCAGTACTTC. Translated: CASSLASGETQYF.